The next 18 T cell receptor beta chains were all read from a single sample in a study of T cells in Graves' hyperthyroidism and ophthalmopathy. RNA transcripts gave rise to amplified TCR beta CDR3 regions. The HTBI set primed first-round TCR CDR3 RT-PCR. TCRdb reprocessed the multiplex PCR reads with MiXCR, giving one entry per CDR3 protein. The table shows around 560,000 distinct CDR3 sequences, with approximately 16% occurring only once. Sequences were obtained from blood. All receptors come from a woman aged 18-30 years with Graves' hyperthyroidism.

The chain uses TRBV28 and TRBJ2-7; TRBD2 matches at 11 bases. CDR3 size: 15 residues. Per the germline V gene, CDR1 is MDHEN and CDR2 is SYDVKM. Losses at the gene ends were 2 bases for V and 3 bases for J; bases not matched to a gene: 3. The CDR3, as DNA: TGTGCCAGCAGTTTAATCCTAGCGGGAGGCTACGAGCAGTACTTC. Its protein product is CASSLILAGGYEQYF.

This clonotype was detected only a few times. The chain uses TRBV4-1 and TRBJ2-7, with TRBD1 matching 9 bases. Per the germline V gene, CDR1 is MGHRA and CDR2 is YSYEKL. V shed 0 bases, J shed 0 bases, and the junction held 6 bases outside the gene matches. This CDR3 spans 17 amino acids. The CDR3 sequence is CASSQEGQGFPSYEQYF. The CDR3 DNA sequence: TGCGCCAGCAGCCAAGAAGGACAGGGGTTCCCCTCCTACGAGCAGTACTTC.

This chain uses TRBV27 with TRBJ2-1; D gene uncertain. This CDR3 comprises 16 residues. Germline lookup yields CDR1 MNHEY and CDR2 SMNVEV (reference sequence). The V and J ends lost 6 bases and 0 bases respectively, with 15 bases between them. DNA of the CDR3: TGTGCCAGCAGCTCCTATGAGACGAGCTCCTACAATGAGCAGTTCTTC. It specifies CASSSYETSSYNEQFF.

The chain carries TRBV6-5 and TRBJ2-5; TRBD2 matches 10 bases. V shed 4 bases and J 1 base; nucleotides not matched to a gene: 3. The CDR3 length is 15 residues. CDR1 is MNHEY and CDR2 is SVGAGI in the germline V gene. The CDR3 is CASSWVAGGQETQYF. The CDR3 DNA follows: TGTGCCAGCAGTTGGGTAGCGGGAGGCCAAGAGACCCAGTACTTC.

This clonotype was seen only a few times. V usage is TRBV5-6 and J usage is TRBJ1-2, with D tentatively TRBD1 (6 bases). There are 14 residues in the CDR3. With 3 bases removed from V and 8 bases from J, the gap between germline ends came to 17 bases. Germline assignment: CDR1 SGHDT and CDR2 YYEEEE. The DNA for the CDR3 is TGTGCCAGCAGCTCGACAGGACCCCAGAGGGGCTACACCTTC. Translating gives CASSSTGPQRGYTF.

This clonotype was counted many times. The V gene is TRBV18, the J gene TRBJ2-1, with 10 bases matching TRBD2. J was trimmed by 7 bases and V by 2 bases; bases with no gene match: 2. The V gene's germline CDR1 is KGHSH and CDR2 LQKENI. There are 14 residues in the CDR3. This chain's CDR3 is CASSPKAGGNEQFF. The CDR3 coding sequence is TGTGCCAGCTCACCAAAAGCGGGAGGGAATGAGCAGTTCTTC.

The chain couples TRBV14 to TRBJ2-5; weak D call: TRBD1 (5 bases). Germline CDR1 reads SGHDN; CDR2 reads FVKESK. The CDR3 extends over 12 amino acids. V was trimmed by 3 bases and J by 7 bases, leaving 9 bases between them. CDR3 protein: CASSQGRWTQYF. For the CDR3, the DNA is TGTGCCAGCAGCCAGGGGCGATGGACCCAGTACTTC.

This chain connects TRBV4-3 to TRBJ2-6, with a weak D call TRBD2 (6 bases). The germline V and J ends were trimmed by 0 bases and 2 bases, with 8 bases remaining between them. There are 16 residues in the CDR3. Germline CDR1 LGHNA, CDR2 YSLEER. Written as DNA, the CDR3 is TGCGCCAGCAGCCAAGAATCGGGGGCTGGGGCCAACGTCCTGACTTTC. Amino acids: CASSQESGAGANVLTF.

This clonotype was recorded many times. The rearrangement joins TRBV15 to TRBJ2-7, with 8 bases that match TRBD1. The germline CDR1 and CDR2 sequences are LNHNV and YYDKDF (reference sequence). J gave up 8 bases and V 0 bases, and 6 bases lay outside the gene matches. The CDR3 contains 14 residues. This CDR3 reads CATSRDSTGGQQYF. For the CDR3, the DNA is TGTGCCACCAGCAGAGATTCTACAGGGGGGCAGCAGTACTTC.

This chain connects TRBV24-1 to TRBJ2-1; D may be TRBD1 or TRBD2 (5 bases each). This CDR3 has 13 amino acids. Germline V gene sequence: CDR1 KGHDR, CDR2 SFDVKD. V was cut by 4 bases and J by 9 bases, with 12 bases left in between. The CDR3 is CATSDEGWSEQFF. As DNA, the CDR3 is TGTGCCACCAGTGACGAGGGGTGGAGTGAGCAGTTCTTC.

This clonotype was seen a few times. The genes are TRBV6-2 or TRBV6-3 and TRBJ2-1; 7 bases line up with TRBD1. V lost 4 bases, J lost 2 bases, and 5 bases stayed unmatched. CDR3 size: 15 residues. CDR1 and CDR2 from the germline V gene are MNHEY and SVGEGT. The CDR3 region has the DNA TGTGCCAGCAGTTTTTCGGGACAGCCCTACAATGAGCAGTTCTTC. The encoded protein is CASSFSGQPYNEQFF.

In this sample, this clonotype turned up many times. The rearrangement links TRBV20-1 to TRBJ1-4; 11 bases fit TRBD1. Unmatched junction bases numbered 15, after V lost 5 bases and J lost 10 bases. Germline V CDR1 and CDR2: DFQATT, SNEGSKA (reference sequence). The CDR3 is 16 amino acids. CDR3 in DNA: TGCAGTGCTCCAGTCCCGGGACAGGGGGTACCAGGAAAACTGTTTTTT. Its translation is CSAPVPGQGVPGKLFF.

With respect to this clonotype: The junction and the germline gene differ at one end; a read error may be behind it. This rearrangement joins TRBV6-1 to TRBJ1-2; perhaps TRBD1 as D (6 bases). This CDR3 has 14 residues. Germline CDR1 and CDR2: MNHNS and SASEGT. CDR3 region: CAGSPSGDPYGYTF. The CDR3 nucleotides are TGTGCCGGCAGTCCATCAGGGGACCCCTATGGCTACACCTTC.

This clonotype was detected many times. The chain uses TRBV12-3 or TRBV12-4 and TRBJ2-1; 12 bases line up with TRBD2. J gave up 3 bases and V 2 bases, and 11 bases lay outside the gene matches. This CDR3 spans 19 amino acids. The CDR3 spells CASSLRRLAGGRFYNEQFF. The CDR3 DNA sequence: TGTGCCAGCAGTTTACGTCGTCTAGCGGGGGGGCGGTTCTACAATGAGCAGTTCTTC.

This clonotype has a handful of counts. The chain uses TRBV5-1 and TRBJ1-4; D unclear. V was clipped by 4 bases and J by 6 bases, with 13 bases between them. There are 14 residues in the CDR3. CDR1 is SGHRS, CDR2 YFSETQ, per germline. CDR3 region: CASSNGRAYEKLFF. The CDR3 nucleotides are TGCGCCAGCAGCAACGGGAGGGCCTATGAAAAACTGTTTTTT. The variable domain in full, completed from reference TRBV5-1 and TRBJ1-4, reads KAGVTQTPRYLIKTRGQQVTLSCSPISGHRSVSWYQQTPGQGLQFLFEYFSETQRNKGNFPGRFSGRQFSNSRSEMNVSTLELGDSALYLCASSNGRAYEKLFFGSGTQLSVL.

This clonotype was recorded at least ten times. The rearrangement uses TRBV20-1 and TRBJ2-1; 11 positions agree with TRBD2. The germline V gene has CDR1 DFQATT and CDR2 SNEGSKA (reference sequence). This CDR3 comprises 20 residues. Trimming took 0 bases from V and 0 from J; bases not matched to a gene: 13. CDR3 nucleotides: TGCAGTGCTAGAGATCTCAACGTAGCGGGGGGGAAGTCCTCCTACAATGAGCAGTTCTTC. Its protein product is CSARDLNVAGGKSSYNEQFF.

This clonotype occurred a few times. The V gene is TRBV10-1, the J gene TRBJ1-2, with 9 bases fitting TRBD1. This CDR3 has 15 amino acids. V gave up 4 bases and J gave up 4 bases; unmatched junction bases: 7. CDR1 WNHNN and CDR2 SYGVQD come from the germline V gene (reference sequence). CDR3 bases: TGCGCCAGCAGTGGTTTCGGACAGGGGACCTATGGCTACACCTTC. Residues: CASSGFGQGTYGYTF.

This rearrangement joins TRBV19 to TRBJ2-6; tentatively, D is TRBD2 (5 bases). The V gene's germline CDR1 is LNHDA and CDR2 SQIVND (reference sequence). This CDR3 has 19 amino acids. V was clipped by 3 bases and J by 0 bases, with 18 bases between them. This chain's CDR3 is CASSISGSFSYSGANVLTF. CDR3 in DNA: TGTGCCAGTAGTATTTCTGGGAGCTTTTCCTACTCTGGGGCCAACGTCCTGACTTTC.